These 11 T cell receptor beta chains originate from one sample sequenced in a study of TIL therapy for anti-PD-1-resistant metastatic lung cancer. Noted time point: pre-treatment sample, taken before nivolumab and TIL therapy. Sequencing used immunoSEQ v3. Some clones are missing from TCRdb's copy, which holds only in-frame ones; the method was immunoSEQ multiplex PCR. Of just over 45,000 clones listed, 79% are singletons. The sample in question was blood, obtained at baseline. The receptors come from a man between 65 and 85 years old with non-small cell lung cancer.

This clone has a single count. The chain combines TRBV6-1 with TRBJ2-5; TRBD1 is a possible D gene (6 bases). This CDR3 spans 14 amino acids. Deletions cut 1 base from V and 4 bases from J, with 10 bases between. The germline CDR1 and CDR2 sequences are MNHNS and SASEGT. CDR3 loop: CASSEDRVLETQYF. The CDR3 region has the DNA TGTGCCAGCAGTGAAGACAGGGTTCTAGAGACCCAGTACTTC.

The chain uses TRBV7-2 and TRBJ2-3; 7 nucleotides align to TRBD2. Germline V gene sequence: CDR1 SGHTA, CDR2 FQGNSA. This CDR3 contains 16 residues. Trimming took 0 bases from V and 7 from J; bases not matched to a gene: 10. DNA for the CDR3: TGTGCCAGCAGCTTAGCGCTAGGGAGGGTACAAAATACGCAGTATTTT. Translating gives CASSLALGRVQNTQYF.

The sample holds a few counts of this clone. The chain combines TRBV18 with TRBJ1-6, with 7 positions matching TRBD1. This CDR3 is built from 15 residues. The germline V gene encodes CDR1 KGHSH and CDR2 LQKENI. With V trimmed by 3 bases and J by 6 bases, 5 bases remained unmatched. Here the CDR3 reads CASSPTGQLNSPLHF. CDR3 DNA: TGTGCCAGCTCACCGACGGGACAGCTTAATTCACCCCTCCACTTT.

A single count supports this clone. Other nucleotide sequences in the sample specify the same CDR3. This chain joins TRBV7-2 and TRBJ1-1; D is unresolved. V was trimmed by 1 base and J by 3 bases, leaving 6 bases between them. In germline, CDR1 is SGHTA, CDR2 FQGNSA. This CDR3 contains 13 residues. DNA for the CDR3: TGTGCCAGCAGCTTAGTTACAGACACTGAAGCTTTCTTT. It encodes CASSLVTDTEAFF.

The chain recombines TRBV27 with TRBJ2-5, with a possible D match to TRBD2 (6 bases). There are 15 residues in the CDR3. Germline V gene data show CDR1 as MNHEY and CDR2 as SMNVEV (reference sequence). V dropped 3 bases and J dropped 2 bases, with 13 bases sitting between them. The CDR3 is CASSFEWAGQETQYF. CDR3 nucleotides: TGTGCCAGCAGTTTTGAGTGGGCGGGACAAGAGACCCAGTACTTC.

The CDR3 region is CASSPNNRGRHQETQYF. CDR3 DNA sequence: TGTGCCAGCAGCCCAAACAACCGGGGCAGGCACCAAGAGACCCAGTACTTC. The chain combines TRBV7-8 with TRBJ2-5, with D perhaps being TRBD1 or TRBD2 (5 bases each). Trimming stripped 5 bases from V and 0 bases from J, with 19 bases between. The CDR3 consists of 17 residues. Per germline, CDR1 SGHVS and CDR2 FQNEAQ.

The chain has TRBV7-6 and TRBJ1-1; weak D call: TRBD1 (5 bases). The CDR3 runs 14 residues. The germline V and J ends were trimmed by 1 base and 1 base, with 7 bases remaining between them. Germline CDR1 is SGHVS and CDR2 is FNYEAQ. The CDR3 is CASSLVGQNTEAFF. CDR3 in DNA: TGTGCCAGCAGCTTAGTCGGACAGAACACTGAAGCTTTCTTT.

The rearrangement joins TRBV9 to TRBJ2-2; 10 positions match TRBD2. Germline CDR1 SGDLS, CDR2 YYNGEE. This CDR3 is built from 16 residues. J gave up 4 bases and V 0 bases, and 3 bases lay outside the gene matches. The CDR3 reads CASSVDPSGGTGELFF. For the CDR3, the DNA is TGTGCCAGCAGCGTAGATCCTAGCGGGGGCACCGGGGAGCTGTTTTTT. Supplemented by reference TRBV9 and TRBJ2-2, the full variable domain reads DSGVTQTPKHLITATGQRVTLRCSPRSGDLSVYWYQQSLDQGLQFLIQYYNGEERAKGNILERFSAQQFPDLHSELNLSSLELGDSALYFCASSVDPSGGTGELFFGEGSRLTVL.

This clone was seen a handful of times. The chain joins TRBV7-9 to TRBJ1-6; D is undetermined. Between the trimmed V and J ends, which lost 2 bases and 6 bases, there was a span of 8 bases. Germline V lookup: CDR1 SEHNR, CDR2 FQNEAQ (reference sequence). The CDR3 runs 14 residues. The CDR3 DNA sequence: TGTGCCAGCAGCTTATACGGAAGTAATTCACCCCTCCACTTT. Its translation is CASSLYGSNSPLHF.

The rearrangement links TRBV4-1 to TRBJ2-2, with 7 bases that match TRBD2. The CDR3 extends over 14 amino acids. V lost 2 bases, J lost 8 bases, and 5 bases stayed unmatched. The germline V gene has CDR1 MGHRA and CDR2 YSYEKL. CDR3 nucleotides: TGCGCCAGCAGCCAAATACGGGAGGCTGGGGAGCTGTTTTTT. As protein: CASSQIREAGELFF.

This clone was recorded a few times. In nucleotides, the CDR3 is TGTGCCAGCTACTCGAACACCGGGGAGCTGTTTTTT. The encoded protein is CASYSNTGELFF. The chain has TRBV28 and TRBJ2-2, with D uncertain. The CDR3 runs to 12 residues. The germline V and J ends were trimmed by 8 bases and 0 bases, with 4 bases remaining between them. CDR1 is MDHEN, CDR2 SYDVKM, per germline. Together with reference TRBV28 and TRBJ2-2, the CDR3 gives the full variable domain: DVKVTQSSRYLVKRTGEKVFLECVQDMDHENMFWYRQDPGLGLRLIYFSYDVKMKEKGDIPEGYSVSREKKERFSLILESASTNQTSMYLCASYSNTGELFFGEGSRLTVL.